This T cell receptor (beta chain) originates from a study of T cells after yellow fever vaccination. Study outcomes and limitations: Subsequent to the booster, the majority of primary-vaccination clones reappeared (96% CD4, approximately 85% CD8).

MiXCR, run by TCRdb on the 5' RACE reads, gives a single entry per CDR3 protein. The data contain some 550,000 distinct CDR3 sequences, about 19% of them singletons. Germline CDR1 reads SGHRS; CDR2 reads YFSETQ. With 4 bases clipped from V and 7 bases from J, the junction kept 8 bases outside the gene matches. This CDR3 comprises 15 residues. On this clonotype itself: Its antigen is not known.

The sequence came from a young man who received the YFV17D yellow fever vaccine. The sample here was PBMCs, taken 15 days after the yellow fever booster vaccination. The gene calls are TRBV5-1 and TRBJ2-7, with TRBD2 identical over 13 bases. The CDR3 sequence: CASSDRTSGSREQYF. The CDR3 coding sequence is TGCGCCAGCAGCGACCGGACTAGCGGGAGTAGGGAGCAGTACTTC.